This T cell receptor beta chain originates from a study of patients and donors after allogeneic stem cell transplantation. TCRdb redid the calling of the RT-PCR reads with MiXCR, one entry per CDR3 protein. Altogether under 95,000 distinct CDR3 sequences are present, 5% being singletons, with the ten largest covering roughly 2.5%. CDR3 length: 14 residues. From germline, CDR1 is MNHEY and CDR2 SMNVEV (reference sequence). The V gene lost 2 bases and the J gene lost 9 bases, with 14 bases spanning the gap. The receptor was derived from a human donor who was either an allogeneic HSCT recipient or a stem cell or donor lymphocyte infusion donor (not recorded which). It is not recorded whose cells these are; they may come from a transplant donor. V usage is TRBV27 and J usage is TRBJ1-5; D gene ambiguous. Sequencing was performed on blood, either unsorted or a sorted T cell fraction (not recorded which). For the CDR3, the DNA is TGTGCCAGCAGTTTAAAGGACGGCTCCTGGCCCCAGCATTTT. Translated, it gives CASSLKDGSWPQHF.